This T cell receptor beta chain comes out of a study of cytomegalovirus exposure and HLA in healthy donors. On the study more broadly: Samples from HLA-typed donors yielded around 79 million unique TCRs in an early data release. Findings and caveats of the study: There were some public TCRs occurring in many donors, but most TCR sequences were rare. A later analysis associated around 17,000 TCR beta sequences with HLA alleles at a 0.05 false discovery rate.

For this clone: Its cognate antigen is unknown.

The PCR was carried out with 60 Vbeta primers and 13 Jbeta primers. Produced via immunoSEQ multiplex PCR; TCRdb's table is partial and in-frame only. This table holds tens of thousands of clones, about 70% found once. Germline CDR1 reads GTSNPN; CDR2 reads SVGIG (reference sequence). Trimming removed 3 bases from V and 3 bases from J; junction bases left unmatched: 12. There are 16 residues in the CDR3. The clonotype comes from a man between 40 and 49 years old in good health and CMV-seropositive. The sequencing sample was made of PBMCs. The chain is built from TRBV30 and TRBJ2-5; 8 nucleotides agree with TRBD1. Here the CDR3 reads CAWSRQGLGGKETQYF. The CDR3 region has the DNA TGTGCCTGGAGCCGACAGGGGTTGGGTGGTAAAGAGACCCAGTACTTC.